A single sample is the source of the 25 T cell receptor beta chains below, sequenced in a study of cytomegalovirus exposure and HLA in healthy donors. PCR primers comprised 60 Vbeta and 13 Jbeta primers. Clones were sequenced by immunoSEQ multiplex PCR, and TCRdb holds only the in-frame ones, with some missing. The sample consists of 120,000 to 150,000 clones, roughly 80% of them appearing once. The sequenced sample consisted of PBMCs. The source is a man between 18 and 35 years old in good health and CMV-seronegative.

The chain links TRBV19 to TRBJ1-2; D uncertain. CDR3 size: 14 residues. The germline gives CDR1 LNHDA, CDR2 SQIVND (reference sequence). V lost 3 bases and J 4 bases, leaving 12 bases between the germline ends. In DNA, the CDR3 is TGTGCCAGTAGTATCGATGGTTTCGGCTATGGCTACACCTTC. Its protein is CASSIDGFGYGYTF.

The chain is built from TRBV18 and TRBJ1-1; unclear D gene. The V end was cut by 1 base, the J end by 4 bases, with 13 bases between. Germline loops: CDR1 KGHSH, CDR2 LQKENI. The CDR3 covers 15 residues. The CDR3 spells CASSPRTAGGTEAFF. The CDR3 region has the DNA TGTGCCAGCTCACCACGCACAGCCGGTGGCACTGAAGCTTTCTTT.

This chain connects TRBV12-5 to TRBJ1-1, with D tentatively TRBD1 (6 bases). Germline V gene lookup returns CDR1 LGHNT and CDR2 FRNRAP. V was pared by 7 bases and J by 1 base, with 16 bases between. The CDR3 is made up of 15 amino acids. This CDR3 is CASALRGRGNTEAFF. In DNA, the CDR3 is TGTGCTAGTGCCTTGAGGGGGAGGGGGAACACTGAAGCTTTCTTT.

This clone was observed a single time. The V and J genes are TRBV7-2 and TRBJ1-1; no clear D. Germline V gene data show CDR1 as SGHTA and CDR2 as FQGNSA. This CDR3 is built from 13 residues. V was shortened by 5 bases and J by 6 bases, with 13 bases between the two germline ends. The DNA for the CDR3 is TGTGCCAGCAGCCTCCGCGCCCTACCTGAAGCTTTCTTT. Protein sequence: CASSLRALPEAFF.

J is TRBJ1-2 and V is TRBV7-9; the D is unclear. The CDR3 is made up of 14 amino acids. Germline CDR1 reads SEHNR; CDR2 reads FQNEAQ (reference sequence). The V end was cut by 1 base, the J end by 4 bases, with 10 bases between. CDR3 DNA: TGTGCCAGCAGCTTAGGAGGATACCCCTATGGCTACACCTTC. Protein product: CASSLGGYPYGYTF.

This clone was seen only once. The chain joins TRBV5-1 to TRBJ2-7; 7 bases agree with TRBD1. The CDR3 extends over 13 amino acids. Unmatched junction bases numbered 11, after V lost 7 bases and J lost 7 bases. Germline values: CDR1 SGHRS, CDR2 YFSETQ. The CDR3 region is CASSVDRDIEQYF. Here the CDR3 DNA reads TGCGCCAGCTCCGTTGACAGGGACATTGAGCAGTACTTC.

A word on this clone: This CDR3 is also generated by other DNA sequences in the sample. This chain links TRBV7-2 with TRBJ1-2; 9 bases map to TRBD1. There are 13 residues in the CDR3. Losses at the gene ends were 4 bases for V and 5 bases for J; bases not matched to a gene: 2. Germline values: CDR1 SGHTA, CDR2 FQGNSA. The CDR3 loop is CASSSGQGYGYTF. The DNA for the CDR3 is TGTGCCAGCAGCTCGGGACAGGGATATGGCTACACCTTC.

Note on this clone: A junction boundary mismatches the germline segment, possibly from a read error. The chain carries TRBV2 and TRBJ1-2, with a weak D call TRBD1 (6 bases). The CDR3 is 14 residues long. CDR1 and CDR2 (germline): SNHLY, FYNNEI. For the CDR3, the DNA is TGTGCCAGCAATGAACTGAAGGACAGCTATGGCTACACCTTC. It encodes CASNELKDSYGYTF. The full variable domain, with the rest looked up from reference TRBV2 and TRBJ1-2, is EPEVTQTPSHQVTQMGQEVILRCVPISNHLYFYWYRQILGQKVEFLVSFYNNEISEKSEIFDDQFSVERPDGSNFTLKIRSTKLEDSAMYFCASNELKDSYGYTFGSGTRLTVV.

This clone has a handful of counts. CDR3 bases: TGTGCCAGCAGTGAAGCGGAGGAGGAGACTTCGAACACCGGGGAGCTGTTTTTT. The encoded protein is CASSEAEEETSNTGELFF. The gene calls are TRBV2 and TRBJ2-2; TRBD2 is a possible D gene (5 bases). Between the trimmed V and J ends, which lost 0 bases and 0 bases, there was a span of 14 bases. Germline-derived CDR1 and CDR2 are SNHLY and FYNNEI. CDR3 length: 18 residues.

The CDR3 DNA sequence: TGTGCCAGCAGCTTAAAGTACGGAGGCGAACTGTTTTTT. Protein: CASSLKYGGELFF. The chain couples TRBV7-8 to TRBJ1-4; D unclear. The germline CDR1 and CDR2 sequences are SGHVS and FQNEAQ. The CDR3 loop spans 13 amino acids. The ends were cut back, 2 bases at V and 12 bases at J, with 13 bases in the middle.

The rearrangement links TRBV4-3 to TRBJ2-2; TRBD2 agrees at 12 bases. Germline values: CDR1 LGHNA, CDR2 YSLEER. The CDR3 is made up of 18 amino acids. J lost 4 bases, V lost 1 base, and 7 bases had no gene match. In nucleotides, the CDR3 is TGCGCCAGCAGCCAAGGACCTAGCGGGGGGGCCGTCACCGGGGAGCTGTTTTTT. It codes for CASSQGPSGGAVTGELFF.

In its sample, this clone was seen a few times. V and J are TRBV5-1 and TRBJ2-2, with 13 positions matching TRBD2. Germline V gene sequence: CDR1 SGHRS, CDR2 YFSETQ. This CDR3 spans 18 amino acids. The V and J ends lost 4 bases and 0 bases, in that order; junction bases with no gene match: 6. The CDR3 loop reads CASSPRTSGGANTGELFF. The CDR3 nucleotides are TGCGCCAGCAGCCCGCGGACTAGCGGGGGTGCGAACACCGGGGAGCTGTTTTTT.

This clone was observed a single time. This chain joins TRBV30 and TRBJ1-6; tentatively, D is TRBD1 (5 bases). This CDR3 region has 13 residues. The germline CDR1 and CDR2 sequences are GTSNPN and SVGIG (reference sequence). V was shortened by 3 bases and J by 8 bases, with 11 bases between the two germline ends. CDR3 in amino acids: CAWRPGRDSPLHF. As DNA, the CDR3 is TGTGCCTGGAGGCCAGGGAGGGATTCACCCCTCCACTTT.

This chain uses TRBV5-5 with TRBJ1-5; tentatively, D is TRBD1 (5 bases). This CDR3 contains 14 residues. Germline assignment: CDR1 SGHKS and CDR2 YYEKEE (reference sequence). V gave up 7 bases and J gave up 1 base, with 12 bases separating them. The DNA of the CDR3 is TGTGCCAGCTCCTTAGGGGTGAGCAATCAGCCCCAGCATTTT. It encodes CASSLGVSNQPQHF.

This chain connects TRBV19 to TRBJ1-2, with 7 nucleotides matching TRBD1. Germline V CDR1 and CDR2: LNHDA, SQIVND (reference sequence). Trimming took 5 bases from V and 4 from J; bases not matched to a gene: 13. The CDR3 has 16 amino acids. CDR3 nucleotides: TGTGCCAGTAGTCACAGGGGCGGAAAGCCCTCCTATGGCTACACCTTC. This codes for CASSHRGGKPSYGYTF.

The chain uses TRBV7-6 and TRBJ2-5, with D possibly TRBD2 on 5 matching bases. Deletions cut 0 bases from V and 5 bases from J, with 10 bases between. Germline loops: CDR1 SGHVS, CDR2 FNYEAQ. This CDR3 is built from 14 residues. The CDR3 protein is CASSLAAGGETQYF. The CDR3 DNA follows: TGTGCCAGCAGCTTAGCGGCTGGAGGCGAGACCCAGTACTTC.

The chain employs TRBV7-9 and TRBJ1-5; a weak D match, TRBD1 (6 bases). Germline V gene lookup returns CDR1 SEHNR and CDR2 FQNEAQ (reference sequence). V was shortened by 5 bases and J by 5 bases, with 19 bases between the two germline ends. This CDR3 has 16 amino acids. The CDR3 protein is CASSLSGGRGDQPQHF. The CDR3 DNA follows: TGTGCCAGCAGCCTGAGTGGGGGGAGGGGGGATCAGCCCCAGCATTTT.

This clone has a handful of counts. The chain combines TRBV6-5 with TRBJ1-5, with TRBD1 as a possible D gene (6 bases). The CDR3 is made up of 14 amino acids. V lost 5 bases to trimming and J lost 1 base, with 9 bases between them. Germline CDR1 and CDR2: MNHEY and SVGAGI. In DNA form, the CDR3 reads TGTGCCAGCAGTCTCCAGGGGAGCAATCAGCCCCAGCATTTT. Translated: CASSLQGSNQPQHF.

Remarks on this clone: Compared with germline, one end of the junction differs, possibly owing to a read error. In nucleotides, the CDR3 is TGTGCCGGCAGACAGGGGGCGAACACCATATATTTT. Amino acid sequence: CAGRQGANTIYF. The chain carries TRBV2 and TRBJ1-3, with 10 bases identical to TRBD1. The CDR3 extends over 12 amino acids. Germline CDR1 and CDR2: SNHLY and FYNNEI.

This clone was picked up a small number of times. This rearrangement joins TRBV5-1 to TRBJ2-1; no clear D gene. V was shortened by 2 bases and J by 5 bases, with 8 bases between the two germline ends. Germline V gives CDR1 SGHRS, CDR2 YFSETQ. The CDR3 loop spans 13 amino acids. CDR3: CASSLLNNNEQFF. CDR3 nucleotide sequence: TGCGCCAGCAGCTTACTCAATAACAATGAGCAGTTCTTC.

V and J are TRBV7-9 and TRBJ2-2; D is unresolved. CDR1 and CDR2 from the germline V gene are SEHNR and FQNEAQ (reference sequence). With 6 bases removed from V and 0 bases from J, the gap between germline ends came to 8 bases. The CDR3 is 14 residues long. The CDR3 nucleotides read TGTGCCAGCAGTCCCCTTACGAACACCGGGGAGCTGTTTTTT. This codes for CASSPLTNTGELFF.

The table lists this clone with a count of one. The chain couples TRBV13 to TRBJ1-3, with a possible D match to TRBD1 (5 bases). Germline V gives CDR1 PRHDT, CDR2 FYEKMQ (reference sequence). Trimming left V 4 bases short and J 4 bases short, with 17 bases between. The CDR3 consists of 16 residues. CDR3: CASSSRPAGLGNTIYF. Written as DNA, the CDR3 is TGTGCCAGCAGCTCCCGACCGGCGGGGCTCGGAAACACCATATATTTT.

CDR3 sequence: CASSYGTGGGTEAFF. CDR3 bases: TGTGCCAGTAGTTACGGGACAGGGGGGGGCACTGAAGCTTTCTTT. This chain links TRBV19 with TRBJ1-1; 11 bases are a match to TRBD1. Germline trimming cut 5 bases from V and 4 bases from J; bases unmatched to any gene: 6. The CDR3 runs 15 residues. CDR1 is LNHDA and CDR2 is SQIVND in the germline V gene (reference sequence).

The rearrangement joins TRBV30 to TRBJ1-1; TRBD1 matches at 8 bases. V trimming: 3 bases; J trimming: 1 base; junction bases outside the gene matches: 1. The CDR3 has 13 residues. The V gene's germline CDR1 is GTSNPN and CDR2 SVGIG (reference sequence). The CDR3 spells CAWRGQANTEAFF. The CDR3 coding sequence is TGTGCCTGGAGGGGACAGGCGAACACTGAAGCTTTCTTT.

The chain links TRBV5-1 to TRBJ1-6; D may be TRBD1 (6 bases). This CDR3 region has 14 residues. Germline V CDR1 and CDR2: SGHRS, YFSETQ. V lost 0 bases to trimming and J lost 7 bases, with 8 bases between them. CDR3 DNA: TGCGCCAGCAGCTTGGGACAGGAGAATTCACCCCTCCACTTT. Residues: CASSLGQENSPLHF.